Following are 32 T cell receptor beta chains from one sample sequenced in a study of T cell changes during pregnancy in multiple sclerosis. Assay used: immunoSEQ multiplex PCR; TCRdb lists only in-frame clones, some missing. There are about 110,000 clones in the sample; around 90% occur only once, and just under 0.8% lies in the top ten. Material: peripheral blood, obtained in the third trimester of pregnancy. These TCRs come from a female donor in good health, enrolled as a control in a pregnancy study.

The chain joins TRBV7-8 to TRBJ2-1, with a weak D call TRBD2 (6 bases). The V and J ends lost 7 bases and 0 bases respectively, with 13 bases between them. CDR3 size: 15 residues. Germline V gene data show CDR1 as SGHVS and CDR2 as FQNEAQ. The CDR3 nucleotides are TGTGCCAGCAAACCGGACGGGAGCTCCTACAATGAGCAGTTCTTC. Translated: CASKPDGSSYNEQFF.

The rearrangement uses TRBV4-3 and TRBJ2-3; 14 nucleotides line up with TRBD2. V lost 4 bases to trimming and J lost 0 bases; unmatched junction nucleotides: 3. This CDR3 region has 17 residues. In germline, CDR1 is LGHNA, CDR2 YSLEER. The CDR3: CASSPGLAGGSTDTQYF. CDR3 nucleotide sequence: TGCGCCAGCAGCCCAGGACTAGCGGGAGGAAGCACAGATACGCAGTATTTT.

The chain is built from TRBV7-2 and TRBJ2-7, with a weak D call TRBD2 (6 bases). CDR1 and CDR2 (germline): SGHTA, FQGNSA. The CDR3 consists of 17 residues. The V end lost 1 base, the J end lost 4 bases, and 20 bases lay between the germline ends. The CDR3 is CASSLEADTGGRYEQYF. The CDR3 bases are TGTGCCAGCAGCTTAGAGGCCGACACCGGGGGAAGGTACGAGCAGTACTTC.

The chain has TRBV5-4 and TRBJ2-3; 11 bases are a match to TRBD2. The CDR3 contains 16 residues. CDR1 and CDR2 from the germline V gene are SGHNT and YYREEE (reference sequence). The J segment lost 3 bases and the V segment lost 3 bases, leaving 6 bases of the junction unmatched. Here the CDR3 reads CASSSALAGGTDTQYF. CDR3 nucleotides: TGTGCCAGCAGCTCCGCCCTAGCGGGGGGAACAGATACGCAGTATTTT.

The genes are TRBV10-3 and TRBJ2-2; 7 bases are shared with TRBD1. J lost 6 bases, V lost 10 bases, and 17 bases had no gene match. The V gene's germline CDR1 is ENHRY and CDR2 SYGVKD. The CDR3 contains 16 residues. As DNA, the CDR3 is TGTGCCACCACAGCTTCAGACAGAACAGGGGCCGGGGAGCTGTTTTTT. This encodes CATTASDRTGAGELFF.

The chain employs TRBV6-5 and TRBJ2-7; D might be TRBD2 (5 bases). The CDR3 runs to 12 residues. Trimming left V 10 bases short and J 2 bases short, with 12 bases between. Germline V CDR1 and CDR2: MNHEY, SVGAGI. The DNA of the CDR3 is TGTGCCACGGGGTCACCAACCTACGAGCAGTACTTC. This codes for CATGSPTYEQYF.

The chain couples TRBV30 to TRBJ1-2; possibly TRBD1 for D (5 bases). Trimming cost V 7 bases and J 2 bases, with 11 bases left between them. Germline-derived CDR1 and CDR2 are GTSNPN and SVGIG (reference sequence). The CDR3 totals 12 residues. In nucleotides, the CDR3 is TGTGCCTCTCCCCAGGGAAACTATGGCTACACCTTC. Its protein is CASPQGNYGYTF.

The J gene is TRBJ1-1, the V gene TRBV27; unclear D gene. Between the trimmed V and J ends, which lost 3 bases and 0 bases, there was a span of 17 bases. The V gene's germline CDR1 is MNHEY and CDR2 SMNVEV (reference sequence). This CDR3 spans 17 amino acids. Written as DNA, the CDR3 is TGTGCCAGCAGTTTTCTCCCCTCGGGAGGGATGAACACTGAAGCTTTCTTT. Translating it yields CASSFLPSGGMNTEAFF.

The chain employs TRBV5-4 and TRBJ2-5; 10 bases fit TRBD2. The germline CDR1 and CDR2 sequences are SGHNT and YYREEE (reference sequence). This CDR3 has 15 amino acids. J lost 4 bases, V lost 0 bases, and 3 bases had no gene match. The CDR3 loop reads CASSLASGGGETQYF. The DNA of the CDR3 is TGTGCCAGCAGCTTGGCTAGCGGGGGAGGAGAGACCCAGTACTTC.

This chain connects TRBV15 to TRBJ2-3; a possible D gene is TRBD1 (6 bases). CDR1 and CDR2 from the germline V gene are LNHNV and YYDKDF (reference sequence). The CDR3 has 18 amino acids. V lost 4 bases, J lost 0 bases, and 20 bases lay in between. CDR3 DNA: TGTGCCACCAGCAACAACCTATATACAGGGTTAAGCACAGATACGCAGTATTTT. Its translation: CATSNNLYTGLSTDTQYF.

V and J are TRBV7-9 and TRBJ2-1, with TRBD2 matching 9 bases. This CDR3 is built from 14 residues. The J segment lost 5 bases and the V segment lost 7 bases, leaving 6 bases of the junction unmatched. The germline CDR1 and CDR2 sequences are SEHNR and FQNEAQ (reference sequence). Here the CDR3 reads CASTTSGGNNEQFF. CDR3 in DNA: TGTGCCAGCACGACCAGCGGGGGGAACAATGAGCAGTTCTTC.

The table lists this clone with a count of one. The chain is built from TRBV7-2 and TRBJ2-7; 9 bases align to TRBD2. Trimming at V came to 2 bases and at J to 2 bases, leaving 7 bases not matched to a gene. The V gene's germline CDR1 is SGHTA and CDR2 FQGNSA. The CDR3 covers 16 residues. The CDR3 DNA sequence: TGTGCCAGCAGCTTAACTTCTAGCGGGGTCACCTACGAGCAGTACTTC. Its translation is CASSLTSSGVTYEQYF. The full variable domain, with the rest looked up from reference TRBV7-2 and TRBJ2-7, is GAGVSQSPSNKVTEKGKDVELRCDPISGHTALYWYRQSLGQGLEFLIYFQGNSAPDKSGLPSDRFSAERTGGSVSTLTIQRTQQEDSAVYLCASSLTSSGVTYEQYFGPGTRLTVT.

The rearrangement uses TRBV6-1 and TRBJ1-1; tentative D call: TRBD1 (5 bases). Trimming left V 3 bases short and J 10 bases short, with 12 bases between. Germline V gene data show CDR1 as MNHNS and CDR2 as SASEGT. The CDR3 length is 12 residues. The CDR3 protein is CASSDSQGGAFF. CDR3 in DNA: TGTGCCAGCAGTGACTCCCAGGGAGGAGCTTTCTTT.

In its sample, this clone was seen once. The V gene is TRBV7-2, the J gene TRBJ2-3; 10 bases are shared with TRBD2. Per the germline V gene, CDR1 is SGHTA and CDR2 is FQGNSA. Trimming at V came to 3 bases and at J to 4 bases, leaving 7 bases not matched to a gene. This CDR3 is 16 amino acids long. The CDR3 region is CASSFKRGGYADTQYF. CDR3 DNA sequence: TGTGCCAGCAGCTTTAAGCGGGGGGGTTACGCAGATACGCAGTATTTT.

This clone was seen a handful of times. CDR3 sequence: CASSPERLGTEAFF. The CDR3 DNA reads as TGTGCCAGCTCACCAGAGAGACTTGGGACTGAAGCTTTCTTT. The V call is TRBV18, the J call TRBJ1-1; D is uncertain. CDR1 KGHSH and CDR2 LQKENI come from the germline V gene. The CDR3 is made up of 14 amino acids. The V gene lost 2 bases and the J gene lost 5 bases, with 12 bases spanning the gap.

V and J are TRBV9 and TRBJ2-1; 14 bases agree with TRBD2. V dropped 5 bases and J dropped 7; count of bases not matched to a gene: 2. The CDR3 runs 14 residues. CDR1 is SGDLS and CDR2 is YYNGEE in the germline V gene. In DNA form, the CDR3 reads TGTGCCAGCAGTGGGACTAGCGGGGGTAATGAGCAGTTCTTC. It specifies CASSGTSGGNEQFF.

This chain uses TRBV27 with TRBJ2-2, with a weak D call TRBD1 (5 bases). V was clipped by 6 bases and J by 5 bases, with 16 bases between them. Germline V CDR1 and CDR2: MNHEY, SMNVEV (reference sequence). This CDR3 has 15 amino acids. CDR3 sequence reads: CASSPKGRATGELFF. DNA for the CDR3: TGTGCCAGCAGCCCAAAGGGCAGGGCTACCGGGGAGCTGTTTTTT.

The rearrangement joins TRBV7-9 to TRBJ2-1, with 7 bases identical to TRBD1. CDR3 length: 19 residues. J was trimmed by 6 bases and V by 5 bases; bases with no gene match: 22. The germline CDR1 and CDR2 sequences are SEHNR and FQNEAQ (reference sequence). The CDR3 region has the DNA TGTGCCAGCAGCAACGACTGGACAGGACCCCTCCGAGCGATCAATGAGCAGTTCTTC. Its translation: CASSNDWTGPLRAINEQFF.

J is TRBJ2-5 and V is TRBV5-1; 11 bases agree with TRBD2. The V segment lost 2 bases and the J segment 3 bases; nucleotides outside the gene matches: 9. CDR3 length: 17 residues. CDR1 is SGHRS, CDR2 YFSETQ, per germline. The CDR3 is CASSFRLAGGIEETQYF. The CDR3 DNA follows: TGCGCCAGCAGCTTTAGGCTAGCGGGGGGAATTGAAGAGACCCAGTACTTC.

The CDR3 nucleotides read TGTGCCAGCAGGGGGGCCACCCGGGCCGGGGAGCTGTTTTTT. This codes for CASRGATRAGELFF. V and J are TRBV2 and TRBJ2-2, with a tentative D call TRBD1 (6 bases). In germline, CDR1 is SNHLY, CDR2 FYNNEI. Trimming stripped 6 bases from V and 6 bases from J, with 14 bases between. The CDR3 spans 14 residues.

J is TRBJ2-5 and V is TRBV15; 9 nucleotides agree with TRBD1. The CDR3 is 14 residues long. V shed 3 bases and J 5 bases; nucleotides not matched to a gene: 4. CDR1 is LNHNV, CDR2 YYDKDF, per germline (reference sequence). The CDR3 sequence: CATSSPTGGETQYF. Here the CDR3 DNA reads TGTGCCACCAGCAGTCCCACAGGGGGCGAGACCCAGTACTTC.

The chain couples TRBV27 to TRBJ2-7, with D perhaps matching TRBD2 (7 bases). V was shortened by 2 bases and J by 1 base, with 9 bases between the two germline ends. Germline loops: CDR1 MNHEY, CDR2 SMNVEV (reference sequence). This CDR3 contains 14 residues. In nucleotides, the CDR3 is TGTGCCAGCAGTTTAAAGGGGGGGTCCTACGAGCAGTACTTC. Translated: CASSLKGGSYEQYF.

This clone turned up a few times. The chain uses TRBV6-1 and TRBJ1-3; tentative D call: TRBD1 (6 bases). The CDR3 covers 14 residues. V was clipped by 4 bases and J by 1 base, with 8 bases between them. Germline CDR1 and CDR2: MNHNS and SASEGT. The CDR3 region has the DNA TGTGCCAGCAGTGGGACAGAATCTGGAAACACCATATATTTT. The encoded protein is CASSGTESGNTIYF.

The J gene is TRBJ2-7, the V gene TRBV7-2; D call uncertain. This CDR3 region has 14 residues. The germline V and J ends were trimmed by 3 bases and 2 bases, with 11 bases remaining between them. Germline CDR1 reads SGHTA; CDR2 reads FQGNSA. In DNA, the CDR3 is TGTGCCAGCAGCTTGCCAGTGGCCACCTACGAGCAGTACTTC. Translated: CASSLPVATYEQYF.

This rearrangement joins TRBV9 to TRBJ2-1, with TRBD1 identical over 7 bases. J gave up 6 bases and V 4 bases, and 7 bases lay outside the gene matches. Germline CDR1 and CDR2: SGDLS and YYNGEE. The length of the CDR3 is 14 residues. The CDR3 DNA is TGTGCCAGCAGCCCTCGACAGGGTCCCAATGAGCAGTTCTTC. It translates to CASSPRQGPNEQFF.

This chain joins TRBV15 and TRBJ2-3; D not certain. Germline V gene lookup returns CDR1 LNHNV and CDR2 YYDKDF (reference sequence). The CDR3 loop spans 12 amino acids. V was shortened by 3 bases and J by 4 bases, with 5 bases between the two germline ends. As DNA, the CDR3 is TGTGCCACCAGCAGGGCGGCAGATACGCAGTATTTT. It specifies CATSRAADTQYF.

CDR3 protein: CASSPQGGEYGYTF. CDR3 nucleotides: TGTGCCAGCAGCCCCCAGGGGGGCGAGTATGGCTACACCTTC. The chain recombines TRBV7-2 with TRBJ1-2; 7 bases line up with TRBD1. CDR3 size: 14 residues. V dropped 5 bases and J dropped 5; count of bases not matched to a gene: 8. Germline values: CDR1 SGHTA, CDR2 FQGNSA.

V gene TRBV7-9 combines with J gene TRBJ2-1, with a tentative D call TRBD1 (5 bases). The CDR3 has 13 residues. CDR1 is SEHNR and CDR2 is FQNEAQ in the germline V gene (reference sequence). V was cut by 8 bases and J by 8 bases, with 16 bases left in between. The CDR3 protein is CASDRSEGDEQFF. DNA of the CDR3: TGTGCCAGCGACCGGAGCGAAGGGGATGAGCAGTTCTTC.

This clone occurred once. This chain uses TRBV7-6 with TRBJ2-5; TRBD2 matches 16 bases. Trimming cost V 5 bases and J 5 bases; bases outside gene matches: 5. The germline CDR1 and CDR2 sequences are SGHVS and FNYEAQ. The CDR3 spans 16 residues. The CDR3 loop reads CASSRGTSGGAETQYF. As DNA, the CDR3 is TGTGCCAGCAGCCGCGGGACTAGCGGGGGGGCGGAGACCCAGTACTTC. Complete variable domain (other parts from reference TRBV7-6 and TRBJ2-5): GAGVSQSPRYKVTKRGQDVALRCDPISGHVSLYWYRQALGQGPEFLTYFNYEAQQDKSGLPNDRFSAERPEGSISTLTIQRTEQRDSAMYRCASSRGTSGGAETQYFGPGTRLLVL.

The chain is built from TRBV7-2 and TRBJ1-5; D might be TRBD1 (6 bases). Trimming shortened V by 5 bases and J by 7 bases, and 15 bases separated the two germline ends. This CDR3 is built from 14 residues. The germline V gene encodes CDR1 SGHTA and CDR2 FQGNSA. CDR3 nucleotides: TGTGCCAGCAGCCCCGCGGGGGCGAGGCAGCCCCAGCATTTT. This translates into CASSPAGARQPQHF.

This clone was seen a single time. The V call is TRBV30, the J call TRBJ2-1, with 9 bases that match TRBD2. This CDR3 region has 15 residues. Germline trimming cut 0 bases from V and 2 bases from J; bases unmatched to any gene: 2. The germline CDR1 and CDR2 sequences are GTSNPN and SVGIG (reference sequence). CDR3 region: CAWSVGGGAYNEQFF. In nucleotides, the CDR3 is TGTGCCTGGAGTGTAGGCGGGGGGGCCTACAATGAGCAGTTCTTC.

The V call is TRBV19, the J call TRBJ2-1; 9 nucleotides agree with TRBD2. The V gene end was trimmed by 10 bases and the J gene end by 0 bases; junction bases not matched to a gene: 16. The germline V gene has CDR1 LNHDA and CDR2 SQIVND (reference sequence). This CDR3 has 18 residues. The CDR3 region is CATTRGLAGSYSYNEQFF. As DNA, the CDR3 is TGTGCCACCACTCGTGGGCTAGCGGGGAGTTACTCCTACAATGAGCAGTTCTTC.